Listed below are T cell receptor beta chains from one sample, sequenced in a study of PD-L1 blockade in urothelial cancer. Clones were read by immunoSEQ multiplex PCR, and TCRdb kept only the in-frame ones, dropping some. The table records 75,000 to 95,000 clones, about 91% of them present only once. This specimen was PBMCs, taken around atezolizumab (anti-PD-L1) treatment. These TCRs come from a woman aged 80 or over with urothelial cancer. Each CDR3 is given with its conserved first and last residue. Each record gives: clone size, J gene, D gene, V gene, CDR3 DNA, CDR3 protein. The D gene is left open where the match is weak. Rows give clone size only sometimes, using once, few, many, or a class for an expanded clone.

- TRBJ2-2 TRBD2 TRBV6-5 TGTGCCAGCAGGCGGACTAGCTCCACCGGCGGGGAGCTGTTTTTT CASRRTSSTGGELFF
- TRBJ2-1 - TRBV5-6 TGTGCCAGCAGCTTAATAGAAGCGTTATCCTACAATGAGCAGTTCTTC CASSLIEALSYNEQFF
- TRBJ2-2 - TRBV15 TGTGCCACCAGCATTTCACAGGTAGCCGGGGAGCTGTTTTTT CATSISQVAGELFF
- TRBJ2-1 - TRBV5-1 TGCGCCAGCAGCTTGACAGGTAGCGGTTCCTACAATGAGCAGTTCTTC CASSLTGSGSYNEQFF
- TRBJ2-2 TRBD2 TRBV5-1 TGCGCCAGCAGCTTAGGGCTAGCGGGACGAACGAACACCGGGGAGCTGTTTTTT CASSLGLAGRTNTGELFF
once TRBJ2-1 TRBD1 TRBV2 TGTGCCAGCAGTGAGAGAAACAGGGGCTCCTACAATGAGCAGTTCTTC CASSERNRGSYNEQFF
- TRBJ1-2 TRBD1 TRBV7-9 TGTGCCAGCAGCCGGGACAGCTTCTATGGCTACACCTTC CASSRDSFYGYTF
- TRBJ1-4 - TRBV30 TGTGCCTGGAGCGCAAGCCCCAACGTTCGGGAAAAACTGTTTTTT CAWSASPNVREKLFF
- TRBJ2-7 - TRBV2 TGTGCCAGCAGTGAACCCCGGCGGGAGTACTTC CASSEPRREYF
once TRBJ1-5 - TRBV10-3 TGTGCCATCAGTCGGGGGGCTGAACAGCCCCAGCATTTT CAISRGAEQPQHF
- TRBJ1-5 TRBD1 TRBV10-2 TGCGCCAGCAGTACTGGACAGGCCCTCCCCCAGCATTTT CASSTGQALPQHF
- TRBJ2-5 TRBD2 TRBV15 TGTGCCACCAGCAGAGACCTAGCGGGAGGACAAGAGACCCAGTACTTC CATSRDLAGGQETQYF
once TRBJ1-1 - TRBV9 TGTGCCAGCAGCCCCCGGTCCCCCACTGAAGCTTTCTTT CASSPRSPTEAFF